The 14 T cell receptor beta chains reported below all come from one sample, sequenced in a study of cytomegalovirus exposure and HLA in healthy donors. PCR involved 60 Vbeta and 13 Jbeta primers. TCRdb's copy holds only in-frame clones and misses some; the assay was immunoSEQ multiplex PCR. The data contain roughly 190,000 clones, about 88% of them singletons. Source material: PBMCs. Receptor source: a woman younger than 35 in good health and CMV-seronegative.

V and J are TRBV7-9 and TRBJ2-5, with D possibly being TRBD1 (6 bases). The CDR3 is made up of 14 amino acids. CDR1 is SEHNR, CDR2 FQNEAQ, per germline (reference sequence). With 3 bases removed from V and 13 bases from J, the gap between germline ends came to 21 bases. The CDR3 nucleotides read TGTGCCAGCAGCTTTAGCCTAGGGGGTGGTCCAGCGTACTTC. Translation gives CASSFSLGGGPAYF. Using reference TRBV7-9 and TRBJ2-5 for the parts outside the CDR3, the full variable domain is DTGVSQNPRHKITKRGQNVTFRCDPISEHNRLYWYRQTLGQGPEFLTYFQNEAQLEKSRLLSDRFSAERPKGSFSTLEIQRTEQGDSAMYLCASSFSLGGGPAYFGPGTRLLVL.

The chain combines TRBV28 with TRBJ1-5, with 8 bases fitting TRBD1. The CDR3 runs 19 residues. Germline values: CDR1 MDHEN, CDR2 SYDVKM. The V gene end was trimmed by 5 bases and the J gene end by 0 bases; junction bases not matched to a gene: 15. CDR3 DNA sequence: TGTGCCAGCAGTCCCCCCCTACGACGGACAGGGAATAGCAATCAGCCCCAGCATTTT. This gives the protein CASSPPLRRTGNSNQPQHF.

The rearrangement links TRBV7-9 to TRBJ2-5; D remains unclear. CDR3 length: 15 amino acids. Germline V gene sequence: CDR1 SEHNR, CDR2 FQNEAQ (reference sequence). The V end lost 6 bases, the J end lost 1 base, and 15 bases lay between the germline ends. CDR3 sequence reads: CASRSPTEIQETQYF. In DNA form, the CDR3 reads TGTGCCAGCAGGTCCCCCACGGAGATCCAAGAGACCCAGTACTTC.

This clone was observed a handful of times. V and J are TRBV19 and TRBJ2-6; possibly TRBD2 for D (6 bases). This CDR3 has 16 residues. CDR1 and CDR2 from the germline V gene are LNHDA and SQIVND (reference sequence). The germline V and J ends were trimmed by 2 bases and 0 bases, with 8 bases remaining between them. CDR3 sequence: CASSIWRGSGANVLTF. CDR3 bases: TGTGCCAGTAGTATATGGAGGGGCTCTGGGGCCAACGTCCTGACTTTC.

The CDR3 DNA is TGTGCCAGCAGTTTATCGTTAGCACTAGCGAACACCGGGGAGCTGTTTTTT. Translation: CASSLSLALANTGELFF. V and J are TRBV27 and TRBJ2-2, with a weak D call TRBD2 (5 bases). Trimming shortened V by 0 bases and J by 0 bases, and 11 bases separated the two germline ends. The CDR3 is made up of 17 amino acids. The germline CDR1 and CDR2 sequences are MNHEY and SMNVEV (reference sequence).

This sequence joins TRBV7-9 and TRBJ1-4; no definite D call. This CDR3 spans 16 amino acids. The V end lost 3 bases, the J end lost 8 bases, and 19 bases lay between the germline ends. The germline V gene has CDR1 SEHNR and CDR2 FQNEAQ (reference sequence). In DNA, the CDR3 is TGTGCCAGCAGCTTCGGCGCGGCTCCACCGAGCGAAAAACTGTTTTTT. Translation: CASSFGAAPPSEKLFF.

The chain is built from TRBV2 and TRBJ1-1; D uncertain. The germline V and J ends were trimmed by 10 bases and 2 bases, with 17 bases remaining between them. The germline CDR1 and CDR2 sequences are SNHLY and FYNNEI. The CDR3 consists of 14 residues. As DNA, the CDR3 is TGTGCCATACAATACAGAATTACAAACACTGAAGCTTTCTTT. It specifies CAIQYRITNTEAFF.

The chain recombines TRBV7-3 with TRBJ2-5; D possibly corresponds to TRBD1 (5 bases). Germline V CDR1 and CDR2: SGHTA, FQGTGA. CDR3 size: 13 residues. The V end was cut by 2 bases, the J end by 5 bases, with 9 bases between. The DNA of the CDR3 is TGTGCCAGCAGCTTAGGGGCCAGGGAGACCCAGTACTTC. Protein product: CASSLGARETQYF.

This clone has a handful of counts. The chain joins TRBV19 to TRBJ1-4; tentative D call: TRBD1 (6 bases). Germline loops: CDR1 LNHDA, CDR2 SQIVND (reference sequence). Trimming took 6 bases from V and 7 from J, leaving 6 bases between them. The CDR3 loop spans 11 amino acids. This CDR3 is CASRTGEKLFF. CDR3 DNA: TGTGCCAGTAGGACAGGTGAAAAACTGTTTTTT. The whole variable domain, filled in from reference TRBV19 and TRBJ1-4, reads DGGITQSPKYLFRKEGQNVTLSCEQNLNHDAMYWYRQDPGQGLRLIYYSQIVNDFQKGDIAEGYSVSREKKESFPLTVTSAQKNPTAFYLCASRTGEKLFFGSGTQLSVL.

The chain joins TRBV6-6 to TRBJ1-1; 9 bases align to TRBD1. Germline V gene data show CDR1 as MNHNY and CDR2 as SVGAGI (reference sequence). The J segment lost 4 bases and the V segment lost 0 bases, leaving 0 bases of the junction unmatched. The CDR3 has 14 residues. The DNA for the CDR3 is TGTGCCAGCAGTTACTCGGGACAGGGCACTGAAGCTTTCTTT. This translates into CASSYSGQGTEAFF.

This rearrangement joins TRBV28 to TRBJ1-5; 7 bases fit TRBD1. From germline, CDR1 is MDHEN and CDR2 SYDVKM. V lost 6 bases and J lost 2; bases outside the gene matches: 7. The CDR3 sequence is 15 residues long. The CDR3 nucleotides read TGTGCCAGCAGATCTCTTGGACAGGGCAATCAGCCCCAGCATTTT. Residues: CASRSLGQGNQPQHF.

The chain recombines TRBV11-3 with TRBJ2-1; 8 bases are shared with TRBD2. Germline values: CDR1 SGHNT, CDR2 YENEEA. There are 16 residues in the CDR3. J was trimmed by 3 bases and V by 2 bases; bases with no gene match: 6. CDR3 DNA: TGTGCCAGCAGCTTACGGATAGCGGGACTCTACAATGAGCAGTTCTTC. It yields the protein CASSLRIAGLYNEQFF.

This clone was detected once. This rearrangement joins TRBV28 to TRBJ2-7; 10 bases align to TRBD2. This CDR3 is built from 14 residues. With 6 bases clipped from V and 4 bases from J, the junction kept 6 bases outside the gene matches. Germline V gene data show CDR1 as MDHEN and CDR2 as SYDVKM. CDR3 in DNA: TGTGCCAGCAGCCCAGCGGGGGGGAAGTACGAGCAGTACTTC. It is translated as CASSPAGGKYEQYF. Filled out from reference TRBV28 and TRBJ2-7, the complete variable domain reads DVKVTQSSRYLVKRTGEKVFLECVQDMDHENMFWYRQDPGLGLRLIYFSYDVKMKEKGDIPEGYSVSREKKERFSLILESASTNQTSMYLCASSPAGGKYEQYFGPGTRLTVT.

This rearrangement joins TRBV5-1 to TRBJ1-1; perhaps TRBD1 as D (6 bases). Germline V lookup: CDR1 SGHRS, CDR2 YFSETQ. V lost 1 base and J 4 bases, leaving 11 bases between the germline ends. The CDR3 is 14 residues long. CDR3 sequence reads: CASSLTGRGTEAFF. The CDR3 nucleotides are TGCGCCAGCAGCTTGACAGGGAGAGGCACTGAAGCTTTCTTT.